This T cell receptor beta chain is from a study of Ad26.COV2.S vaccination and SARS-CoV-2 variants. Study at large: Ad26.COV2.S, an intramuscular injection, was given once or twice 56 days apart.

Points on this clone: What it binds is unknown.

Broader study findings: Researchers cautioned that TCR breadth and depth analyses may have underestimated total T cell responses.

Treatment noted: 19 received Ad26.COV2.S at low or high dose, single or two shots; roughly five received placebo; per-sample allocation not given. The samples date from day 63 after the first vaccine or placebo injection. Within Boston, the person who donated was an adult of 18-55 years. Repertoires were generated with immunoSEQ multiplex PCR, while TCRdb's copy carries only in-frame clones and drops some. The repertoire has 200,000 to 250,000 clones, approximately 88% of them found once; the top ten carry about 10%. Deletions cut 5 bases from V and 3 bases from J, with 14 bases between. Per the germline V gene, CDR1 is PRHDT and CDR2 is FYEKMQ (reference sequence). This CDR3 spans 14 amino acids.

The sequence was obtained from a person between 18 and 59 years old who received the Ad26.COV2.S COVID-19 vaccine or a placebo. Sequences were derived from peripheral blood, sampled in a trial of Ad26.COV2.S vaccine versus placebo. The V and J genes are TRBV13 and TRBJ2-7; TRBD1 or TRBD2 may be the D gene (6 bases each). CDR3 bases: TGTGCCAGCAGCCAGACGGGGGCGGGCTACGAGCAGTACTTC. Amino acids: CASSQTGAGYEQYF.